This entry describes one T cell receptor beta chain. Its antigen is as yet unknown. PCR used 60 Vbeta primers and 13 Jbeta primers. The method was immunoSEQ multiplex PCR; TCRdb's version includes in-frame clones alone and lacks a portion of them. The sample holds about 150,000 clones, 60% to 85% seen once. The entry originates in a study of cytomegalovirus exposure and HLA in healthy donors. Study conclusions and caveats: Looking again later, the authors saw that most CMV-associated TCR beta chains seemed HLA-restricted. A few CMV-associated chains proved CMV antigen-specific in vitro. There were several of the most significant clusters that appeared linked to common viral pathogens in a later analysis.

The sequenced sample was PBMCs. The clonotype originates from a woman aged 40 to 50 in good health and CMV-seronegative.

The CDR3 region is CASSDRVRETQYF. DNA of the CDR3: TGTGCCAGCAGCGACAGGGTCCGGGAGACCCAGTACTTC. The gene calls are TRBV2 and TRBJ2-5, with 7 bases identical to TRBD1. CDR3 size: 13 residues. With V trimmed by 6 bases and J by 5 bases, 6 bases remained unmatched. Germline-derived CDR1 and CDR2 are SNHLY and FYNNEI.